The 26 T cell receptor beta chains below were found in one sample sequenced in a study of T cell responses to AZD1222 COVID-19 vaccine. TCRdb's table, derived via immunoSEQ multiplex PCR, lists solely in-frame clones and lacks some. The data show 160,000 or so clones, about nine tenths seen once. The source was peripheral blood, collected on day 0 of AZD1222 vaccination. The receptors here all came from an adult in good health.

CDR3 sequence reads: CASSQGQGGGTQYF. The CDR3 nucleotides read TGTGCCAGCAGCCAGGGACAGGGTGGAGGGACCCAGTACTTC. V usage is TRBV7-3 and J usage is TRBJ2-5; 9 nucleotides align to TRBD1. The CDR3 length is 14 residues. V lost 5 bases to trimming and J lost 7 bases; unmatched junction nucleotides: 8. Germline CDR1 is SGHTA and CDR2 is FQGTGA.

The genes are TRBV10-3 and TRBJ2-7, with 7 bases lining up with TRBD1. This CDR3 comprises 13 residues. Germline CDR1 reads ENHRY; CDR2 reads SYGVKD. With V trimmed by 5 bases and J by 3 bases, 4 bases remained unmatched. In nucleotides, the CDR3 is TGTGCCATCAGTTCGGACAGGATCTACGAGCAGTACTTC. It specifies CAISSDRIYEQYF.

The gene calls are TRBV11-2 and TRBJ2-7; D is unclear. V was pared by 4 bases and J by 3 bases, with 13 bases between. The germline gives CDR1 SGHAT, CDR2 FQNNGV. The CDR3 spans 14 residues. This CDR3 is CASSSQLWGYEQYF. The CDR3, as DNA: TGTGCCAGCAGCTCGCAGCTTTGGGGCTACGAGCAGTACTTC.

This clone appeared a single time. V and J are TRBV4-2 and TRBJ1-2; TRBD1 matches at 7 bases. Trimming removed 5 bases from V and 5 bases from J; junction bases left unmatched: 5. The germline V gene has CDR1 LGHNA and CDR2 YNFKEQ. This CDR3 has 13 residues. In DNA, the CDR3 is TGTGCCAGCAGCACAGACAGGGTTTATGGCTACACCTTC. Its translation is CASSTDRVYGYTF.

This rearrangement joins TRBV30 to TRBJ1-1; D remains ambiguous. The CDR3 runs 12 residues. Germline V CDR1 and CDR2: GTSNPN, SVGIG (reference sequence). V lost 2 bases, J lost 4 bases, and 8 bases lay in between. CDR3 loop: CAWSWRVTEAFF. The CDR3 nucleotides read TGTGCCTGGAGTTGGCGGGTCACTGAAGCTTTCTTT. The variable domain in full, completed from reference TRBV30 and TRBJ1-1, reads SQTIHQWPATLVQPVGSPLSLECTVEGTSNPNLYWYRQAAGRGLQLLFYSVGIGQISSEVPQNLSASRPQDRQFILSSKKLLLSDSGFYLCAWSWRVTEAFFGQGTRLTVV.

DNA for the CDR3: TGTGCCAGCATCCCAGGGGGGGGCGAAGGCAATCAGCCCCAGCATTTT. Protein sequence: CASIPGGGEGNQPQHF. J is TRBJ1-5 and V is TRBV28; 7 bases map to TRBD1. The germline CDR1 and CDR2 sequences are MDHEN and SYDVKM. J was trimmed by 2 bases and V by 7 bases; bases with no gene match: 11. This CDR3 has 16 residues.

Remarks on this clone: The same CDR3 also results from other DNA sequences found in this sample. The chain uses TRBV6-5 and TRBJ1-1; the D is unclear. The germline V gene has CDR1 MNHEY and CDR2 SVGAGI. The ends were cut back, 0 bases at V and 2 bases at J, with 4 bases in the middle. CDR3 length equals 13 residues. The CDR3 region has the DNA TGTGCCAGCAGTTACTCGGCTAACACTGAAGCTTTCTTT. It codes for CASSYSANTEAFF.

V usage is TRBV3-1 (or the pseudogene TRBV3-2) and J usage is TRBJ1-2; D is uncertain. Germline lookup yields CDR1 LGHDT and CDR2 YNNKEL (reference sequence). Deletions cut 0 bases from V and 5 bases from J, with 7 bases between. There are 13 residues in the CDR3. As DNA, the CDR3 is TGTGCCAGCAGCCAAGACGTAGTTTATGGCTACACCTTC. Translation gives CASSQDVVYGYTF.

J is TRBJ2-2 and V is TRBV6-2 or TRBV6-3; D is uncertain. The CDR3 runs 14 residues. Trimming took 0 bases from V and 5 from J, leaving 7 bases between them. Germline loops: CDR1 MNHEY, CDR2 SVGEGT. The CDR3 DNA is TGTGCCAGCAGTTACTCGACCGTAACCGGGGAGCTGTTTTTT. Translation gives CASSYSTVTGELFF.

The chain combines TRBV18 with TRBJ1-1; D not resolved. Looked up from germline, CDR1 is KGHSH and CDR2 is LQKENI. The ends were cut back, 5 bases at V and 1 base at J, with 8 bases in the middle. The CDR3 spans 13 residues. The CDR3, as DNA: TGTGCCAGCTCATCAGGAGAGAACACTGAAGCTTTCTTT. Residues: CASSSGENTEAFF.

This rearrangement joins TRBV10-3 to TRBJ1-1; D remains ambiguous. CDR3 size: 13 residues. Deletions cut 8 bases from V and 6 bases from J, with 16 bases between. CDR1 and CDR2 from the germline V gene are ENHRY and SYGVKD. The CDR3 region has the DNA TGTGCCATCCGACCCTCAAACGGCGCTGAAGCTTTCTTT. Residues: CAIRPSNGAEAFF.

This clone was seen more than once but under ten times. The rearrangement links TRBV11-3 to TRBJ2-2, with unresolved D. This CDR3 has 16 residues. Between the trimmed V and J ends, which lost 4 bases and 4 bases, there was a span of 16 bases. Germline lookup yields CDR1 SGHNT and CDR2 YENEEA. The CDR3 DNA is TGTGCCAGCAGCTCCCCGAGACATGGGTCCACCGGGGAGCTGTTTTTT. It translates to CASSSPRHGSTGELFF. Complete variable domain (other parts from reference TRBV11-3 and TRBJ2-2): EAGVVQSPRYKIIEKKQPVAFWCNPISGHNTLYWYLQNLGQGPELLIRYENEEAVDDSQLPKDRFSAERLKGVDSTLKIQPAELGDSAVYLCASSSPRHGSTGELFFGEGSRLTVL.

The chain recombines TRBV28 with TRBJ1-2; 7 nucleotides line up with TRBD1. Trimming at V came to 6 bases and at J to 0 bases, leaving 10 bases not matched to a gene. Germline V gene sequence: CDR1 MDHEN, CDR2 SYDVKM. This CDR3 spans 16 amino acids. The CDR3 protein is CASSPGGALANYGYTF. For the CDR3, the DNA is TGTGCCAGCAGCCCAGGGGGAGCCCTAGCTAACTATGGCTACACCTTC.

V gene TRBV19 combines with J gene TRBJ2-3, with D possibly being TRBD2 (5 bases). From germline, CDR1 is LNHDA and CDR2 SQIVND (reference sequence). The V gene lost 4 bases and the J gene lost 0 bases, with 11 bases spanning the gap. The CDR3 totals 15 residues. In DNA form, the CDR3 reads TGTGCCAGTAGTACGGTCGGGATTAGCACAGATACGCAGTATTTT. Its translation: CASSTVGISTDTQYF.

CDR3 DNA: TGTGCCAGCAGCTTTAGACAGGCTGAAGCTTTCTTT. Protein product: CASSFRQAEAFF. The gene calls are TRBV12-3 or TRBV12-4 and TRBJ1-1; the D gene is possibly TRBD1 (6 bases). This CDR3 is 12 amino acids long. The V gene lost 6 bases and the J gene lost 6 bases, with 11 bases spanning the gap.

The J gene is TRBJ1-2, the V gene TRBV18; TRBD1 matches 7 bases. CDR3 length: 16 residues. V shed 2 bases, J shed 4 bases, and the junction held 10 bases outside the gene matches. The germline V gene encodes CDR1 KGHSH and CDR2 LQKENI. The CDR3 nucleotides are TGTGCCAGCTCACCAAGTTCGGGGCAGGGGGTCTATGGCTACACCTTC. It encodes CASSPSSGQGVYGYTF.

The genes are TRBV2 and TRBJ1-6, with TRBD1 as a possible D gene (5 bases). The CDR3 has 16 amino acids. Trimming removed 2 bases at V and 0 bases at J, with 8 bases between. Germline CDR1 reads SNHLY; CDR2 reads FYNNEI. The DNA for the CDR3 is TGTGCCAGCAGTGAATGGCAGGGCTCCTATAATTCACCCCTCCACTTT. It is translated as CASSEWQGSYNSPLHF.

J is TRBJ1-1 and V is TRBV18; D ambiguous. This CDR3 region has 14 residues. Germline assignment: CDR1 KGHSH and CDR2 LQKENI. V was trimmed by 8 bases and J by 5 bases, leaving 18 bases between them. CDR3 DNA sequence: TGTGCCAGCAACGGAGGAGGGCGAGGAACTGAAGCTTTCTTT. It translates to CASNGGGRGTEAFF.

This clone appeared a few times. The rearrangement joins TRBV7-3 to TRBJ2-2; D is undetermined. V lost 1 base to trimming and J lost 4 bases, with 7 bases between them. The CDR3 runs to 14 residues. Germline V gene lookup returns CDR1 SGHTA and CDR2 FQGTGA. CDR3 in DNA: TGTGCCAGCAGCTTAAGCGGAACCACCGGGGAGCTGTTTTTT. This translates into CASSLSGTTGELFF.

This chain joins TRBV5-6 and TRBJ2-5, with TRBD2 matching over 9 bases. CDR3 length: 15 residues. After removal of 0 bases from V and 1 base from J, the junction contained 1 base not matched to a gene. Germline V gene lookup returns CDR1 SGHDT and CDR2 YYEEEE. This CDR3 reads CASSLGLAVQETQYF. In DNA, the CDR3 is TGTGCCAGCAGCTTGGGACTAGCGGTCCAAGAGACCCAGTACTTC.

This clone has only a few counts. The chain recombines TRBV29-1 with TRBJ1-2; possible D gene TRBD1, 6 bases. This CDR3 region has 12 residues. V was pared by 8 bases and J by 2 bases, with 12 bases between. The germline V gene encodes CDR1 SQVTM and CDR2 ANQGSEA. The CDR3, as DNA: TGCAGCTTTGCGACAGGAAACTATGGCTACACCTTC. It translates to CSFATGNYGYTF.

The V and J genes are TRBV7-6 and TRBJ1-6; 7 nucleotides agree with TRBD1. This CDR3 comprises 15 residues. V dropped 1 base and J dropped 14; count of bases not matched to a gene: 11. The V gene's germline CDR1 is SGHVS and CDR2 FNYEAQ. CDR3 sequence reads: CASSLVAGTASSLHF. Written as DNA, the CDR3 is TGTGCCAGCAGCTTAGTGGCAGGGACAGCCTCGTCCCTCCACTTT.

This chain links TRBV19 with TRBJ1-1; D perhaps matches TRBD1 (5 bases). The CDR3 is 14 residues long. Trimming removed 4 bases from V and 1 base from J, with 10 bases in between. CDR1 is LNHDA, CDR2 SQIVND, per germline (reference sequence). The CDR3 bases are TGTGCCAGTAGTACGGGACGGAAGAACACTGAAGCTTTCTTT. Translation: CASSTGRKNTEAFF.

By share, this clone ranks as medium-sized. Other DNA sequences of this sample code for an identical CDR3. The chain recombines TRBV28 with TRBJ1-4; D not certain. Trimming shortened V by 8 bases and J by 0 bases, and 7 bases separated the two germline ends. This CDR3 spans 13 amino acids. Germline CDR1 reads MDHEN; CDR2 reads SYDVKM. CDR3 protein: CASRGATNEKLFF. CDR3 coding DNA: TGTGCCAGCCGCGGGGCAACTAATGAAAAACTGTTTTTT.

Comment on this clone: The same CDR3 also results from other DNA sequences found in this sample. The J gene is TRBJ1-3, the V gene TRBV28, with D maybe TRBD1 (6 bases). Trimming removed 2 bases from V and 4 bases from J, with 15 bases in between. This CDR3 region has 16 residues. CDR1 is MDHEN and CDR2 is SYDVKM in the germline V gene. The CDR3 spells CASSLNWQGQGNTIYF. CDR3 nucleotides: TGTGCCAGCAGTTTAAACTGGCAGGGGCAAGGAAACACCATATATTTT.

The genes are TRBV6-6 and TRBJ2-1; D may be TRBD1 or TRBD2 (6 bases each). Trimming removed 6 bases at V and 10 bases at J, with 13 bases between. In germline, CDR1 is MNHNY, CDR2 SVGAGI (reference sequence). The length of the CDR3 is 12 residues. The CDR3 protein is CASSRRGPEQFF. DNA for the CDR3: TGTGCCAGCAGCCGTCGGGGGCCCGAGCAGTTCTTC.